This is a list of T cell receptor beta chains from one sample in a study of T cells after yellow fever vaccination. TCRdb called the 5' RACE reads again in MiXCR, with one record for every CDR3 protein. The sample contains approximately 300,000 distinct CDR3 sequences, about 10% of which appear only once. The sample here was CD4+ T cells sorted from PBMCs, taken 45 days after the yellow fever booster vaccination. The receptors originated from a young man who received the YFV17D yellow fever vaccine. The CDR3 runs from the conserved cysteine through the conserved F or W. Each record gives: CDR3 DNA, CDR3 protein, CDR3 length, J gene, V gene, D gene, clone size. A D gene is named only where the DNA matches it firmly. Clone size is stated in some rows and not others, as once, few, many or a class when expanded.

DNA: TGTGCCAGCAGGGGGTTTAGGGGAATGAACACTGAAGCTTTCTTT
CDR3: CASRGFRGMNTEAFF
length: 15
J: TRBJ1-1
V: TRBV27
D: NA
size: NA

DNA: TGTGCCAGCAGCGTCAGAGGTAGCCCCCAGCACTATGGCTACACCTTC
CDR3: CASSVRGSPQHYGYTF
length: 16
J: TRBJ1-2
V: TRBV9
D: NA
size: NA

DNA: TGTGCCAGCAGTCCGTTGGGTTACAATGAGCAGTTCTTC
CDR3: CASSPLGYNEQFF
length: 13
J: TRBJ2-1
V: TRBV6-2/TRBV6-3
D: NA
size: NA

DNA: TGTGCCAGCTCACCACCGGGGGCCGGGGAGCTGTTTTTT
CDR3: CASSPPGAGELFF
length: 13
J: TRBJ2-2
V: TRBV18
D: NA
size: few

DNA: TGTGCCAGCAGCTTAGCAATTGGAACTGAAGCTTTCTTT
CDR3: CASSLAIGTEAFF
length: 13
J: TRBJ1-1
V: TRBV7-9
D: NA
size: many

DNA: TGTGCCAGCAGCTTAGTTGTGTCAGTGGATCAGCCCCAGCATTTT
CDR3: CASSLVVSVDQPQHF
length: 15
J: TRBJ1-5
V: TRBV7-2
D: NA
size: NA

DNA: TGTGCCAGCAGCCGTCCCGGGGCTAACACTGAAGCTTTCTTT
CDR3: CASSRPGANTEAFF
length: 14
J: TRBJ1-1
V: TRBV7-2
D: NA
size: NA

DNA: TGTGCCAGCAGCCTGACAGGGGCCTCCCTCCACTTT
CDR3: CASSLTGASLHF
length: 12
J: TRBJ1-6
V: TRBV5-4
D: TRBD1
size: few

DNA: TGTGCCGCGAACAGGGGAATTGGCACAGATACGCAGTATTTT
CDR3: CAANRGIGTDTQYF
length: 14
J: TRBJ2-3
V: TRBV7-2
D: TRBD1
size: few

DNA: TGTGCCAGCAGCTTAGTTTGGGCACAGGGAAGAGTATACGAGCAGTACTTC
CDR3: CASSLVWAQGRVYEQYF
length: 17
J: TRBJ2-7
V: TRBV7-8
D: NA
size: NA

DNA: TGTGCCAGCAGCTTAGGATGGACAGCCTTTAACTATGGCTACACCTTC
CDR3: CASSLGWTAFNYGYTF
length: 16
J: TRBJ1-2
V: TRBV7-9
D: NA
size: NA

DNA: TGCGCCAGCAGCTTGACAAATACGAGGGAGCAGTACTTC
CDR3: CASSLTNTREQYF
length: 13
J: TRBJ2-7
V: TRBV5-1
D: NA
size: many

DNA: TGTGCCAGCAGCGTGCGACCAGAAACAGATACGCAGTATTTT
CDR3: CASSVRPETDTQYF
length: 14
J: TRBJ2-3
V: TRBV9
D: NA
size: NA

DNA: TGTGCCAGCAGCCTCCTCAGGGGGACAGGGGGGCCCTCCTACGAGCAGTACTTC
CDR3: CASSLLRGTGGPSYEQYF
length: 18
J: TRBJ2-7
V: TRBV7-9
D: TRBD1
size: few

DNA: TGCAGCGTCTCCCATTCGGGTTGGCTGGGGAATGAGCAGTTCTTC
CDR3: CSVSHSGWLGNEQFF
length: 15
J: TRBJ2-1
V: TRBV29-1
D: NA
size: NA

DNA: TGTGCCAGCAGCTTGCTCAGTGCCAAATCGAATTCACCCCTCCACTTT
CDR3: CASSLLSAKSNSPLHF
length: 16
J: TRBJ1-6
V: TRBV5-5
D: NA
size: few

DNA: TGTGCCAGCAGCTTAGATGGGAGGGGCCCGTTGGGGCAGTATTTT
CDR3: CASSLDGRGPLGQYF
length: 15
J: TRBJ2-3
V: TRBV11-2
D: TRBD2
size: NA

DNA: TGTGCCATCAGCTTATTTGAGAGCTATGGCTACACCTTC
CDR3: CAISLFESYGYTF
length: 13
J: TRBJ1-2
V: TRBV10-3
D: NA
size: NA

DNA: TGTGCCAGCAGTTTTTATCCGGGTGACTATGGCTACACCTTC
CDR3: CASSFYPGDYGYTF
length: 14
J: TRBJ1-2
V: TRBV12-3/TRBV12-4
D: NA
size: few

DNA: TGCGCCAGCAGCTTTAGGACAGGGGTGACGAACACTGAAGCTTTCTTT
CDR3: CASSFRTGVTNTEAFF
length: 16
J: TRBJ1-1
V: TRBV5-1
D: TRBD1
size: few

DNA: TGTGCCAGCAGCTTAAGTTCCGGGTACTACGAGCAGTACTTC
CDR3: CASSLSSGYYEQYF
length: 14
J: TRBJ2-7
V: TRBV7-8
D: NA
size: few

DNA: TGTGCCAGCAGGAGGATGGCGGGGGAGACCCAGTACTTC
CDR3: CASRRMAGETQYF
length: 13
J: TRBJ2-5
V: TRBV4-2
D: NA
size: few

DNA: TGTGCCAGCAGTTTTAGTAGGATTGAGACCCAGTACTTC
CDR3: CASSFSRIETQYF
length: 13
J: TRBJ2-5
V: TRBV12-3/TRBV12-4
D: NA
size: NA

DNA: TGTGCCATCAGTGAGTCGAAGGTTGGAAACACCATATATTTT
CDR3: CAISESKVGNTIYF
length: 14
J: TRBJ1-3
V: TRBV10-3
D: NA
size: many

DNA: TGTGCCAGCAGTTTTGTAGAGAACTATGGCTACACCTTC
CDR3: CASSFVENYGYTF
length: 13
J: TRBJ1-2
V: TRBV12-3/TRBV12-4
D: NA
size: NA

DNA: TGCGCCAGCAGCCGAGCCCCCTCGAACAATGAGCAGTTCTTC
CDR3: CASSRAPSNNEQFF
length: 14
J: TRBJ2-1
V: TRBV4-3
D: NA
size: many

DNA: TGTGCCAGCAGTTTATCAGGGACAGGGGGCACAGATACGCAGTATTTT
CDR3: CASSLSGTGGTDTQYF
length: 16
J: TRBJ2-3
V: TRBV27
D: TRBD1
size: few

DNA: TGCGCCAGCAGCTTGGGGCTAGCGGCGGGCACAGATACGCAGTATTTT
CDR3: CASSLGLAAGTDTQYF
length: 16
J: TRBJ2-3
V: TRBV5-1
D: TRBD2
size: NA

DNA: TGTGCCAGCAGCTTGCCAGCTTGGAGTCAAGAGACCCAGTACTTC
CDR3: CASSLPAWSQETQYF
length: 15
J: TRBJ2-5
V: TRBV5-6
D: NA
size: few

DNA: TGCGCCAGCAGCCAAGAAAAGGAGGGGGCCCTCTATGGCTACACCTTC
CDR3: CASSQEKEGALYGYTF
length: 16
J: TRBJ1-2
V: TRBV4-3
D: TRBD1
size: few

DNA: TGTGCCAGCAGCCGGTCGACTAACACAGATACGCAGTATTTT
CDR3: CASSRSTNTDTQYF
length: 14
J: TRBJ2-3
V: TRBV3-1
D: NA
size: few

DNA: TGTGCCAGCAGCTTAGATAGGCAGAACACCGGGGAGCTGTTTTTT
CDR3: CASSLDRQNTGELFF
length: 15
J: TRBJ2-2
V: TRBV11-3
D: NA
size: NA

DNA: TGCGCCAGCAAACCGGACCCGAACACCGGGGAGCTGTTTTTT
CDR3: CASKPDPNTGELFF
length: 14
J: TRBJ2-2
V: TRBV4-1
D: NA
size: few

DNA: TGTGCCAGCAGCTTAGCAGGGTCCTACGAGCAGTACTTC
CDR3: CASSLAGSYEQYF
length: 13
J: TRBJ2-7
V: TRBV7-8
D: NA
size: many

DNA: TGTGCCAGCAGCTTAAGAGTGTGGGGGTCCTCCGCAGATACGCAGTATTTT
CDR3: CASSLRVWGSSADTQYF
length: 17
J: TRBJ2-3
V: TRBV11-2
D: NA
size: many

DNA: TGTGCCAGCCACTTTATGGGGGCAGATACGCAGTATTTT
CDR3: CASHFMGADTQYF
length: 13
J: TRBJ2-3
V: TRBV6-5
D: NA
size: few

DNA: TGCAGTGCTAGGACAGGAAAATACAATGAGCAGTTCTTC
CDR3: CSARTGKYNEQFF
length: 13
J: TRBJ2-1
V: TRBV20-1
D: NA
size: once

DNA: TGTGCCAGCAGCCAAGGGTCGGGTGCTAGCGGGGGGGCCGTTGATACGCAGTATTTT
CDR3: CASSQGSGASGGAVDTQYF
length: 19
J: TRBJ2-3
V: TRBV4-2
D: TRBD2
size: many

DNA: TGTGCCAGCAGTGAATTAGGGAGGGCCTACAATGAGCAGTTCTTC
CDR3: CASSELGRAYNEQFF
length: 15
J: TRBJ2-1
V: TRBV2
D: TRBD2
size: NA

DNA: TGTGCCAGCAGTTATGGTGTCTTATCTGGGGGGGATCTCACTGAAGCTTTCTTT
CDR3: CASSYGVLSGGDLTEAFF
length: 18
J: TRBJ1-1
V: TRBV6-6
D: NA
size: many

DNA: TGTGCCACAAGGGCTGGGGCCAACGTCCTGACTTTC
CDR3: CATRAGANVLTF
length: 12
J: TRBJ2-6
V: TRBV19
D: NA
size: few

DNA: TGTGCCAGCAGCGTAGGCAGGGACAGTGCCTACGAGCAGTACTTC
CDR3: CASSVGRDSAYEQYF
length: 15
J: TRBJ2-7
V: TRBV9
D: TRBD1
size: few

DNA: TGCGCCAGCAGCTTAGGTGACAGGAACACTGAAGCTTTCTTT
CDR3: CASSLGDRNTEAFF
length: 14
J: TRBJ1-1
V: TRBV5-1
D: NA
size: few

DNA: TGCGCCAGCAGCCCTAGAGGGGACAGAAACAATCAGCCCCAGCATTTT
CDR3: CASSPRGDRNNQPQHF
length: 16
J: TRBJ1-5
V: TRBV4-1
D: TRBD1
size: few

DNA: TGTGCCATCTCAGGAGACGGGGAGACCCAGTACTTC
CDR3: CAISGDGETQYF
length: 12
J: TRBJ2-5
V: TRBV10-3
D: NA
size: few

DNA: TGTGCCAGCAGCTTGGCTAGCGGGGGGGCCGGGGCAGATACGCAGTATTTT
CDR3: CASSLASGGAGADTQYF
length: 17
J: TRBJ2-3
V: TRBV7-2
D: TRBD2
size: NA

DNA: TGTGCCAGCAGTCCGTTGGCAGGGGGCCCCACAGCGAATGAGCAGTTCTTC
CDR3: CASSPLAGGPTANEQFF
length: 17
J: TRBJ2-1
V: TRBV6-2/TRBV6-3
D: TRBD1
size: many

DNA: TGCAGTGCCGGCACGGAGTACAATGAGCAGTTCTTC
CDR3: CSAGTEYNEQFF
length: 12
J: TRBJ2-1
V: TRBV20-1
D: NA
size: few